A single sample is the source of the 6 T cell receptor beta chains below, sequenced in a study of molecular identifiers for immune sequencing clone quantification. TCRdb redid the calling of the PCR reads with MiXCR, one entry per CDR3 protein. There are hundreds of thousands of distinct CDR3 sequences in the sample; 25% occur only once, and about 0.81% lies in the top ten. The sample was naive CD8+ T cells from blood, with Jurkat cell RNA spiked in. Subset given: FACS-sorted CD8+CD4-CCR7+CD45RA+ naive T cells. The receptors shown here come from a human donor in good health. Some libraries in this study had Jurkat cell RNA spiked in.

This clonotype was seen a handful of times. The CDR3 region has the DNA TGTGCCAGCAGCCCCTGGGGCGGGATTGAGACCCAGTACTTC. Its translation: CASSPWGGIETQYF. The chain uses TRBV5-6 and TRBJ2-5, with a weak D call TRBD2 (6 bases). CDR3 length: 14 residues. Trimming left V 4 bases short and J 5 bases short, with 15 bases between. The germline gives CDR1 SGHDT, CDR2 YYEEEE.

The chain is built from TRBV6-5 and TRBJ2-2; D might be TRBD2 (7 bases). CDR3 length: 15 amino acids. V was cut by 2 bases and J by 3 bases, with 10 bases left in between. Germline loops: CDR1 MNHEY, CDR2 SVGAGI. The CDR3: CASSYAGADTGELFF. The CDR3 bases are TGTGCCAGCAGTTACGCGGGGGCAGACACCGGGGAGCTGTTTTTT.

This clonotype was seen repeatedly, ten times or more. The chain has TRBV6-1 and TRBJ2-3; D is possibly TRBD2 (5 bases). Germline V gives CDR1 MNHNS, CDR2 SASEGT. This CDR3 is 16 amino acids long. Trimming left V 1 base short and J 6 bases short, with 17 bases between. The CDR3 sequence is CASSEEVASLFDTQYF. The CDR3 region has the DNA TGTGCCAGCAGTGAAGAGGTAGCGAGCCTTTTCGATACGCAGTATTTT.

In its sample, this clonotype was seen a few times. The chain is built from TRBV7-9 and TRBJ2-5; 8 nucleotides align to TRBD1. Looked up from germline, CDR1 is SEHNR and CDR2 is FQNEAQ (reference sequence). V trimming: 2 bases; J trimming: 3 bases; junction bases outside the gene matches: 8. The CDR3 contains 16 residues. CDR3 amino acids: CASSLITGGVEETQYF. The DNA of the CDR3 is TGTGCCAGCAGCTTAATAACAGGGGGTGTCGAAGAGACCCAGTACTTC.

This clonotype has a handful of counts. V usage is TRBV5-1 and J usage is TRBJ1-2, with 9 bases matching TRBD1. The length of the CDR3 is 15 residues. From germline, CDR1 is SGHRS and CDR2 YFSETQ. The J segment lost 0 bases and the V segment lost 3 bases, leaving 3 bases of the junction unmatched. This chain's CDR3 is CASSSGQGANYGYTF. The CDR3, as DNA: TGCGCCAGCAGCTCGGGACAGGGAGCTAACTATGGCTACACCTTC.

On this clonotype: The conserved closing phenylalanine or tryptophan is absent in this CDR3, likely reflecting a read error. This rearrangement joins TRBV29-1 to TRBJ1-3; 7 nucleotides agree with TRBD1. This CDR3 contains 14 residues. CDR1 and CDR2 from the germline V gene are SQVTM and ANQGSEA. Trimming at V came to 6 bases and at J to 2 bases, leaving 7 bases not matched to a gene. The DNA of the CDR3 is TGCAGCGTCCAGGGGGGCCCTACTGGAAACACCATATATTCT. Translation: CSVQGGPTGNTIYS.